The present T cell receptor (beta chain) was sequenced within a study of blood T cell repertoires in COVID-19. Clones were read by immunoSEQ multiplex PCR, and TCRdb kept only the in-frame ones, dropping some. The table records approximately 240,000 clones, 82% of them present only once. This sequence was found in a woman of 80 years or more with active or convalescent COVID-19. The source material was peripheral blood.

The chain's CDR3 is CASSDPGGASYEQYF. For the CDR3, the DNA is TGTGCCAGCAGTGACCCGGGGGGCGCTTCCTACGAGCAGTACTTC. The chain couples TRBV6-1 to TRBJ2-7, with D possibly matching TRBD2 (7 bases). Germline assignment: CDR1 MNHNS and CDR2 SASEGT. There are 15 residues in the CDR3. Trimming pared 3 bases from V and 1 base from J, leaving 13 bases between.